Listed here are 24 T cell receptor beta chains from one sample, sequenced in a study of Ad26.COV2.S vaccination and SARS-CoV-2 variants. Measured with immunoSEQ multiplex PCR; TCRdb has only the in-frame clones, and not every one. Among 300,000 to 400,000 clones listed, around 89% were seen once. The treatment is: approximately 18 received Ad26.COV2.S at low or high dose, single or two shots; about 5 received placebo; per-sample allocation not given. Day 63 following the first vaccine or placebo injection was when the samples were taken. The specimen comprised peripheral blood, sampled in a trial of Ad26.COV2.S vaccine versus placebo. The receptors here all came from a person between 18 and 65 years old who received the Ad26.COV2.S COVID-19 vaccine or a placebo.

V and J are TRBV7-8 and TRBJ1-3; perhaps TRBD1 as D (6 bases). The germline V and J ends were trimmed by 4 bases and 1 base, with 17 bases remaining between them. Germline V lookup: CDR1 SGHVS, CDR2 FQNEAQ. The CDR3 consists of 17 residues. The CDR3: CASSSPETGSSGNTIYF. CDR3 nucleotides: TGTGCCAGCAGCTCCCCAGAAACAGGGTCTTCTGGAAACACCATATATTTT.

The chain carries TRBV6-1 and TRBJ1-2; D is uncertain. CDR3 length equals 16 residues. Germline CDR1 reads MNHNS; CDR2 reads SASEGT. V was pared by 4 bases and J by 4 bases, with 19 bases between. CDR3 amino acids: CASSALSRAGSYGYTF. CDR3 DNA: TGTGCCAGCAGTGCCCTTTCGCGGGCGGGGAGCTATGGCTACACCTTC.

CDR3 nucleotides: TGTGCCAGTAGTAGACAGGTCAATCAGCCCCAGCATTTT. Protein: CASSRQVNQPQHF. The chain links TRBV19 to TRBJ1-5; TRBD1 might be the D (6 bases). This CDR3 is 13 amino acids long. Trimming took 4 bases from V and 3 from J, leaving 7 bases between them. The germline V gene has CDR1 LNHDA and CDR2 SQIVND (reference sequence).

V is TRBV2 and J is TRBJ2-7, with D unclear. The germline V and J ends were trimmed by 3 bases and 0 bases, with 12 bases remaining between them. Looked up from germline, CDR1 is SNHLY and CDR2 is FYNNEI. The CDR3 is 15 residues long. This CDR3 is CASSEGQIVSYEQYF. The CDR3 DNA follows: TGTGCCAGCAGTGAGGGCCAGATAGTCTCCTACGAGCAGTACTTC.

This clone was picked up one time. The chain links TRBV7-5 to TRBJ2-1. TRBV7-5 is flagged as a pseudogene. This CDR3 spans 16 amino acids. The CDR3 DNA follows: TGTGCCAGAAGCTTTTGGGATAGGGCGTACAACAATGAGCAGTTCTTC. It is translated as CARSFWDRAYNNEQFF.

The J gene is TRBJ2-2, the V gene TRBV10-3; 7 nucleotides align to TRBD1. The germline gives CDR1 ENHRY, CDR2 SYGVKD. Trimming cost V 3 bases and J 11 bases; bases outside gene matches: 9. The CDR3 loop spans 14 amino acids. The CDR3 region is CAISEGTVQDELFF. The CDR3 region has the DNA TGTGCCATCAGTGAAGGGACAGTCCAGGATGAGCTGTTTTTT.

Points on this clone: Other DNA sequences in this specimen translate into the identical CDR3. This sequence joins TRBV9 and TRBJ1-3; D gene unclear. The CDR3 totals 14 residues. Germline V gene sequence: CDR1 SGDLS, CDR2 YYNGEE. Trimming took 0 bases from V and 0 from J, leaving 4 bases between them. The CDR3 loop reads CASSVGSSGNTIYF. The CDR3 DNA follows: TGTGCCAGCAGCGTAGGAAGCTCTGGAAACACCATATATTTT.

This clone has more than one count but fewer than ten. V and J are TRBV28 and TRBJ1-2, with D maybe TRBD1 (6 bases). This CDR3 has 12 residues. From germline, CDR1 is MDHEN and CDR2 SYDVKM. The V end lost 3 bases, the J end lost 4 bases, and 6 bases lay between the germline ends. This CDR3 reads CASSFRGYGYTF. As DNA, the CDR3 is TGTGCCAGCAGTTTCAGGGGCTATGGCTACACCTTC.

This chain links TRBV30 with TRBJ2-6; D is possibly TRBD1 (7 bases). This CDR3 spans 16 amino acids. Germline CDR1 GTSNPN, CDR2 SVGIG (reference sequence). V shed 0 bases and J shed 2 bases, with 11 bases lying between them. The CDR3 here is CAWSVDREAGANVLTF. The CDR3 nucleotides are TGTGCCTGGAGTGTAGACAGGGAGGCTGGGGCCAACGTCCTGACTTTC.

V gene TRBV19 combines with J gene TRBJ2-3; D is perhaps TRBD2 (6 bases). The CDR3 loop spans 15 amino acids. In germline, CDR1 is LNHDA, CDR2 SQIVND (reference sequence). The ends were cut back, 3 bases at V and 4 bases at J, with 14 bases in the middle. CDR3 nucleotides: TGTGCCAGTAGTATTTTCTCCGGGGGTTCAGATACGCAGTATTTT. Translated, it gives CASSIFSGGSDTQYF.

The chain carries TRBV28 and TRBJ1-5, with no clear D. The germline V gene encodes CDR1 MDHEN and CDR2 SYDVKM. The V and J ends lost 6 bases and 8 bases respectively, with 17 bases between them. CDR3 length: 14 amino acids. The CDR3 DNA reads TGTGCCAGCAGCTATCATGTAGGGCGGGAGCCCCAGCATTTT. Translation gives CASSYHVGREPQHF.

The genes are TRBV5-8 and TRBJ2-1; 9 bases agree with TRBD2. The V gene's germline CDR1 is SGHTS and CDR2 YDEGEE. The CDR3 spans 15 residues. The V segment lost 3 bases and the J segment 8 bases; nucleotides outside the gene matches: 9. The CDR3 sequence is CASSSGTSFTDEQFF. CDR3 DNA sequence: TGTGCCAGCAGCTCCGGGACTAGCTTCACCGATGAGCAGTTCTTC.

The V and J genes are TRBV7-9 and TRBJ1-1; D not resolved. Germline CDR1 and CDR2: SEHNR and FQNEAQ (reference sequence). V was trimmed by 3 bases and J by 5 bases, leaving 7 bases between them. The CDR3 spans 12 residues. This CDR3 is CASSFFRTEAFF. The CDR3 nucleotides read TGTGCCAGCAGCTTCTTTCGAACTGAAGCTTTCTTT.

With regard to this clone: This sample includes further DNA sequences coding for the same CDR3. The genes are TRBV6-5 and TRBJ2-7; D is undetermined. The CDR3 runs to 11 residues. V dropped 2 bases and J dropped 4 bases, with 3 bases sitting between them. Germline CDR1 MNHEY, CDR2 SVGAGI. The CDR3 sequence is CASSYRYEQYF. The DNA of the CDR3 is TGTGCCAGCAGTTACCGATACGAGCAGTACTTC.

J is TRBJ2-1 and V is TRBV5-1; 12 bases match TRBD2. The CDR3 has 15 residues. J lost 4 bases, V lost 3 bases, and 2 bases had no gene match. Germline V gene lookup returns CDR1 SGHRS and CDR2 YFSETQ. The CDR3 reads CASSSTSGGYNEQFF. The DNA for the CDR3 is TGCGCCAGCAGCTCGACTAGCGGGGGATACAATGAGCAGTTCTTC. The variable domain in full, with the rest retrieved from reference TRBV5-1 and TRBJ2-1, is KAGVTQTPRYLIKTRGQQVTLSCSPISGHRSVSWYQQTPGQGLQFLFEYFSETQRNKGNFPGRFSGRQFSNSRSEMNVSTLELGDSALYLCASSSTSGGYNEQFFGPGTRLTVL.

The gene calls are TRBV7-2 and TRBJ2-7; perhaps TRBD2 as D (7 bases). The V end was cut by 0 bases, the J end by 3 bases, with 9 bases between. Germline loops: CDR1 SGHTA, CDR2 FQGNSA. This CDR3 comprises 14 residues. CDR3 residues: CASSLAGGDYEQYF. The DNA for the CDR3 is TGTGCCAGCAGCTTAGCAGGGGGGGACTACGAGCAGTACTTC.

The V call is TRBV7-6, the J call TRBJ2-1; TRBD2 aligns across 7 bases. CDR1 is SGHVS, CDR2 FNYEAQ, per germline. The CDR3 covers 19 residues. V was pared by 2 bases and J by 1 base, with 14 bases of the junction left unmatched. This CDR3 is CASSLRVTAGRYSYNEQFF. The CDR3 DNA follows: TGTGCCAGCAGCTTAAGGGTTACAGCGGGGAGATATTCCTACAATGAGCAGTTCTTC.

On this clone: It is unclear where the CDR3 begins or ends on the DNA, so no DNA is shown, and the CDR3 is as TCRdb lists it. The CDR3 is CASSLVPVAGGTF. V and J are TRBV7-2 and TRBJ1-2. Germline CDR1 SGHTA, CDR2 FQGNSA. The CDR3 is made up of 13 amino acids, end residues included.

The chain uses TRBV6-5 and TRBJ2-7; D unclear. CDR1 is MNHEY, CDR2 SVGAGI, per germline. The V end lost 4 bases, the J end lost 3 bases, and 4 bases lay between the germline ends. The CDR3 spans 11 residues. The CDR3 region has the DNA TGTGCCAGCAGTTTTAACTACGAGCAGTACTTC. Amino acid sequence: CASSFNYEQYF.

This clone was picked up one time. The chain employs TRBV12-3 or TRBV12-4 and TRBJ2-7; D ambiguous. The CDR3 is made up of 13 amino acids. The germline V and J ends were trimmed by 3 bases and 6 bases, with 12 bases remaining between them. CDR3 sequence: CASSFGLNSEQYF. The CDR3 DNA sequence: TGTGCCAGCAGTTTCGGGCTAAATTCCGAGCAGTACTTC.

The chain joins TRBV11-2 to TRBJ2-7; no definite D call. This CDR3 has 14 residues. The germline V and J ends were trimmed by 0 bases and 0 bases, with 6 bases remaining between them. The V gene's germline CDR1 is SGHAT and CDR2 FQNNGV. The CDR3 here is CASSLDGGSYEQYF. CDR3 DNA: TGTGCCAGCAGCTTAGACGGCGGCTCCTACGAGCAGTACTTC.

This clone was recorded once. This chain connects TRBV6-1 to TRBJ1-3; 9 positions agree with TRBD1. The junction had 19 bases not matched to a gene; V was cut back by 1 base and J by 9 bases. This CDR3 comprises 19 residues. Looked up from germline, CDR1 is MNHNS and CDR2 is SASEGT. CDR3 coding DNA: TGTGCCAGCAGTGAAGATTTTTTTCCAATCGGGACAGGGAGAGGCACCATATATTTT. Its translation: CASSEDFFPIGTGRGTIYF.

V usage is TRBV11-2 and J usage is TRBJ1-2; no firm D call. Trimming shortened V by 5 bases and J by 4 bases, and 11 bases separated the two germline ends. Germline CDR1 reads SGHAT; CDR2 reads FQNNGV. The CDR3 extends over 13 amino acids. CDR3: CASSRTASYGYTF. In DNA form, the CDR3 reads TGTGCCAGCAGCCGAACCGCTAGCTATGGCTACACCTTC.

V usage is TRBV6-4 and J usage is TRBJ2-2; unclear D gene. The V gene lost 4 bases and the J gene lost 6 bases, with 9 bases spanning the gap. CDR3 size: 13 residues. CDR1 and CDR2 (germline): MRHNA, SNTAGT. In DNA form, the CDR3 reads TGTGCCAGCAGTGTTCCCGGCCCCGGGGAGCTGTTTTTT. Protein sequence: CASSVPGPGELFF.